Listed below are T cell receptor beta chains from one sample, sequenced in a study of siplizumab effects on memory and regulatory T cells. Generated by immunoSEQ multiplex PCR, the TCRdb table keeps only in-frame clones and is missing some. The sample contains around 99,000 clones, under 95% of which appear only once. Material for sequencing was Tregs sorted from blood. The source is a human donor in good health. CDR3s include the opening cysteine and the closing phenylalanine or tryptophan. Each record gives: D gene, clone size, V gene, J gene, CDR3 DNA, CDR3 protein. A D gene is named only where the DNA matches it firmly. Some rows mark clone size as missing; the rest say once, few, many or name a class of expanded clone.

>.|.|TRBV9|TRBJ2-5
TGTGCCAGCAGCGTAGAGCCTACTGGATGGCAGTACTTC
CASSVEPTGWQYF
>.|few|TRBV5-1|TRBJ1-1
TGCGCCAGCAGTCTCATCGGAGGGACTGAAGCTTTCTTT
CASSLIGGTEAFF
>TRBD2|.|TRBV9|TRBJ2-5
TGTGCCAGCAGCGTTCAAGCGGGAGGGCCGGAGACCCAGTACTTC
CASSVQAGGPETQYF
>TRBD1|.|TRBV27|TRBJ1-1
TGTGCCAGCAGTTTATCCGGCCCGGACAGGGCCACTGAAGCTTTCTTT
CASSLSGPDRATEAFF
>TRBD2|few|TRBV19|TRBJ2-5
TGTGCCAGTAGTATAGGTACTAGCGACGAGACCCAGTACTTC
CASSIGTSDETQYF
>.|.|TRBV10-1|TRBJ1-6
TGCGCCAGCAGTGAGCACAGGATCCTCTATAATTCACCCCTCCACTTT
CASSEHRILYNSPLHF
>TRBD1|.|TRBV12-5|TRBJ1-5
TGTGCTAGTGGTTTGGTAACAGGGGCGCGTAACGATCAGCCCCAGCATTTT
CASGLVTGARNDQPQHF
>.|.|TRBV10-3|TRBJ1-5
TGTGCCATCAGTGAGTCATCGGGCAATCAGCCCCAGCATTTT
CAISESSGNQPQHF
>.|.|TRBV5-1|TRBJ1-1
TGCGCCAGCAGCTTCGGGGAGGCCAGGGGGAACACTGAAGCTTTCTTT
CASSFGEARGNTEAFF
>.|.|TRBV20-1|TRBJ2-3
TGCAGTGCTAGTTTGGATACGCAGTATTTT
CSASLDTQYF
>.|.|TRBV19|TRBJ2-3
TGTGCCAGCCAGTCCACGGGGTCAGATACGCAGTATTTT
CASQSTGSDTQYF
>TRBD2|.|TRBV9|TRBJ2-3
TGTGCCAGCAGCGTAATCGGGGGGACTACAGATACGCAGTATTTT
CASSVIGGTTDTQYF
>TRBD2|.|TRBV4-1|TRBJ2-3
TGCGCCAGCAGCCAAGATAGAGGACTAGCGGGAGCAGATACGCAGTATTTT
CASSQDRGLAGADTQYF
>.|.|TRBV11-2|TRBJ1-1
TGTGCCAGCAGCTTAGGTAGCCGAAATGAAGCTTTCTTT
CASSLGSRNEAFF
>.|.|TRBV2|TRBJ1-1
TGTGCCAGCACCACGCGGGTGGTCGGTGAAGCTTTCTTT
CASTTRVVGEAFF
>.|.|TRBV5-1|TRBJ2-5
TGCGCCAGCACAGTAGGGGGTATAGAGACCCAGTACTTC
CASTVGGIETQYF
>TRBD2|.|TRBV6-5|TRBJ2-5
TGTGCCAGCCGAGGAGGACTAGCGGCAGAGACCCAGTACTTC
CASRGGLAAETQYF
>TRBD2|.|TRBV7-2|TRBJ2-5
TGTGCCAGCAGCTTAGGACTAGCGGGGGCGGAGACCCAGTACTTC
CASSLGLAGAETQYF
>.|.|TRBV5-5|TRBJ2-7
TGTGCCAGCAGCTTGGGCTACAGGGACTACGAGCAGTACTTC
CASSLGYRDYEQYF
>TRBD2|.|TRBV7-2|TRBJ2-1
TGTGCCAGCAGCTTTCATAGCGGGAGGACGTCGGAGCAGTTCTTC
CASSFHSGRTSEQFF
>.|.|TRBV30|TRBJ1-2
TGTGCCTGGATGGGCTCGGTGGCCTATGGCTACACCTTC
CAWMGSVAYGYTF
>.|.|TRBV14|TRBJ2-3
TGTGCCAGCAGCCCGAACCCATGGGATACGCAGTATTTT
CASSPNPWDTQYF
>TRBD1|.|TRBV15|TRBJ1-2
TGTGCCACCAGCAGATCGACAGGGGGCTTTTTTGGCTACACCTTC
CATSRSTGGFFGYTF
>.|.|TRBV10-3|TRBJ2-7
TGTGCCATCAGCCCCCTCTACGAGCAGTACTTC
CAISPLYEQYF
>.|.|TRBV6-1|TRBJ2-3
TGTGCCAGCAGCCATACGCAGTATTTT
CASSHTQYF
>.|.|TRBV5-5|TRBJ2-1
TGTGCCAGCAGCTTACGTTTCGAGGGACCACGGTTCTTC
CASSLRFEGPRFF
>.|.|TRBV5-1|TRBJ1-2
TGCGCCAGCAGCTTGGTAGCAGGGAATTACTATGGCTACACCTTC
CASSLVAGNYYGYTF
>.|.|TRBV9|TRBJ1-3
TGTGCCAGCAGCGTAGGGGGGAGCTCTGGAAACACCATATATTTT
CASSVGGSSGNTIYF
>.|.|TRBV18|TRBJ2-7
TGTGCCAGCTCAACCGACAGGAATACCTACGAGCAGTACTTC
CASSTDRNTYEQYF
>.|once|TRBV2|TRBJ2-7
TGTGCCAGCAGTTTAGGACTTGTCGGGTCCTACGAGCAGTACTTC
CASSLGLVGSYEQYF
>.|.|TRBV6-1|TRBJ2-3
TGTGCCAGCAGGGCCAGTTACACAGATACGCAGTATTTT
CASRASYTDTQYF
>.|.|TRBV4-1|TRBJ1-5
TGCGCCAGCAGCCAAAACGCCCGTTTGGTGGCCCAGCATTTT
CASSQNARLVAQHF
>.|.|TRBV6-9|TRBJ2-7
TGTGCCAGCAGTTACTCGAGAGGTGCTTACGAGCAGTACTTC
CASSYSRGAYEQYF
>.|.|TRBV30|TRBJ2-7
TGTGCCTGGAGTCGGCAGGGAGGCACCTACGAGCAGTACTTC
CAWSRQGGTYEQYF
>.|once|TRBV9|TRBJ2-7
TGTGCCAGCAGCGTAGGGCTAGCCGTGACCTACGAGCAGTACTTC
CASSVGLAVTYEQYF
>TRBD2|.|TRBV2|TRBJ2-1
TGTGCCAGCTCCAGCGGGGCCAATGAGCAGTTCTTC
CASSSGANEQFF
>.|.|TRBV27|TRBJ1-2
TGTGCCAGCAGTTTACAGGGTAGCTATGGCTACACCTTC
CASSLQGSYGYTF
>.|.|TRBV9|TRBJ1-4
TGTGCCAGCAGCGTAGCTACCAGTTTGGGCGAAAAACTGTTTTTT
CASSVATSLGEKLFF
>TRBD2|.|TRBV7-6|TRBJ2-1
TGTGCCAGCACCGGACTAGCGGGGGGACCAGGGGAGAATGAGCAGTTCTTC
CASTGLAGGPGENEQFF
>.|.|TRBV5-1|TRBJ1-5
TGCGCCAGCAGCTTGGATGTCGGATACAATCAGCCCCAGCATTTT
CASSLDVGYNQPQHF
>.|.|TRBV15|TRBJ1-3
TGTGCCACCAGCAGAGAAGGGGCTGGAAACACCATATATTTT
CATSREGAGNTIYF
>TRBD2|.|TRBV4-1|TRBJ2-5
TGCGCCAGCAGCCAAGGAGTGACTAGCGAGCTCGAAGAGACCCAGTACTTC
CASSQGVTSELEETQYF
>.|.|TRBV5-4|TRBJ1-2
TGTGCCAGCAGCTTGGGTTCGGGGGTATATGGCTACACCTTC
CASSLGSGVYGYTF
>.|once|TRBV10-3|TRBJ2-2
TGTGCCATCAGTGAGTCGAAGACCTTCACCGGGGAGCTGTTTTTT
CAISESKTFTGELFF
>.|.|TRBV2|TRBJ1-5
TGTGCCAGCAGTGAAAGACTCCAGAGCAATCAGCCCCAGCATTTT
CASSERLQSNQPQHF
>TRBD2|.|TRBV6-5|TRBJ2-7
TGTGCCAGCTCTAGCGGGGGCTCCTACGAGCAGTACTTC
CASSSGGSYEQYF
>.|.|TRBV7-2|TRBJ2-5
TGTGCCAGCAGACCTAGACTCGGACAGAGAGAGACCCAGTACTTC
CASRPRLGQRETQYF
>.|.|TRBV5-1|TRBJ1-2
TGCGCCAGCACGTCCGGGGCCAACTATGGCTACACCTTC
CASTSGANYGYTF
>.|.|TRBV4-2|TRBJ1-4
TGTGCCAGCAGCCAAGTAGGCAGGGGTTGGGGAACTAATGAAAAACTGTTTTTT
CASSQVGRGWGTNEKLFF
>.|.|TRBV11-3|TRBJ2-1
TGTGCCAGCAGCTTAGTACGAGGCGAGCAGTTCTTC
CASSLVRGEQFF
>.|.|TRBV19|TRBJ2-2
TGTGCCAGTAGCAGAGGGCCGGACAGACCGAACACCGGGGAGCTGTTTTTT
CASSRGPDRPNTGELFF